This entry lists 23 T cell receptor beta chains sequenced from one sample in a study of blood T cell repertoires in COVID-19. Profiling relied on immunoSEQ multiplex PCR, and the TCRdb table lists in-frame clones only, not all of them. The data contain approximately 64,000 clones, approximately 85% of them singletons. Sequencing was performed on peripheral blood. The receptors originated from a woman aged 60-75 years with COVID-19, enrolled during active disease.

This clone appeared once. This sequence joins TRBV7-9 and TRBJ2-1; 7 bases map to TRBD2. Germline trimming cut 3 bases from V and 6 bases from J; bases unmatched to any gene: 2. The CDR3 has 13 residues. Germline V gene data show CDR1 as SEHNR and CDR2 as FQNEAQ (reference sequence). The CDR3 protein is CASSLPGGNEQFF. The CDR3 region has the DNA TGTGCCAGCAGCTTGCCGGGAGGCAATGAGCAGTTCTTC.

The chain recombines TRBV4-3 with TRBJ1-2; D gene uncertain. The CDR3 loop spans 16 amino acids. Germline CDR1 and CDR2: LGHNA and YSLEER. Trimming removed 0 bases at V and 6 bases at J, with 17 bases between. The CDR3 loop reads CASSQDGTEGWDGYTF. Written as DNA, the CDR3 is TGCGCCAGCAGCCAAGATGGAACGGAGGGATGGGATGGCTACACCTTC.

This chain links TRBV5-4 with TRBJ2-7; 7 nucleotides agree with TRBD2. Germline-derived CDR1 and CDR2 are SGHNT and YYREEE (reference sequence). The CDR3 spans 13 residues. Germline trimming cut 1 base from V and 8 bases from J; bases unmatched to any gene: 6. CDR3 sequence reads: CASSLIERDQQYF. CDR3 coding DNA: TGTGCCAGCAGCTTGATCGAGCGGGATCAGCAGTACTTC.

V usage is TRBV30 and J usage is TRBJ2-5; perhaps TRBD2 as D (5 bases). CDR1 and CDR2 from the germline V gene are GTSNPN and SVGIG (reference sequence). This CDR3 is built from 17 residues. The V end lost 3 bases, the J end lost 5 bases, and 25 bases lay between the germline ends. The CDR3, as DNA: TGTGCCTGGAGCCCGGCTAGACGGGGTGTTTCGTGGGAGACCCAGTACTTC. Translation gives CAWSPARRGVSWETQYF. Full variable domain (missing parts from reference TRBV30 and TRBJ2-5): SQTIHQWPATLVQPVGSPLSLECTVEGTSNPNLYWYRQAAGRGLQLLFYSVGIGQISSEVPQNLSASRPQDRQFILSSKKLLLSDSGFYLCAWSPARRGVSWETQYFGPGTRLLVL.

For this clone: A junction end diverges from the germline sequence, so it may reflect a read error. The chain couples TRBV11-2 to TRBJ2-7; 11 bases are shared with TRBD1. Germline loops: CDR1 SGHAT, CDR2 FQNNGV. The CDR3 is made up of 16 amino acids. In nucleotides, the CDR3 is TGTGCCAGCAGCGTAGACGGGACAGGGGGGTTTTACGAGCAGTACTTC. Its protein product is CASSVDGTGGFYEQYF.

The chain is built from TRBV5-4 and TRBJ1-2; 10 bases map to TRBD1. This CDR3 is 20 amino acids long. V lost 4 bases and J lost 7; bases outside the gene matches: 25. The germline V gene has CDR1 SGHNT and CDR2 YYREEE (reference sequence). The CDR3 bases are TGTGCCAGCAGCCCTGGGCCCCCCGGGACAGGGGTGTGGATTAAGGTTGGCTACACCTTC. This codes for CASSPGPPGTGVWIKVGYTF.

DNA of the CDR3: TGTGCCAGCAGCCCCTCGACAGAGAGCAATCAGCCCCAGCATTTT. Translated: CASSPSTESNQPQHF. J is TRBJ1-5 and V is TRBV9; tentative D call: TRBD1 (5 bases). The CDR3 has 15 amino acids. The germline CDR1 and CDR2 sequences are SGDLS and YYNGEE. The V and J ends lost 4 bases and 1 base respectively, with 12 bases between them.

The count of this clone is one. The rearrangement links TRBV5-4 to TRBJ2-3, with D perhaps matching TRBD2 (5 bases). The CDR3 consists of 14 residues. The V gene lost 5 bases and the J gene lost 8 bases, with 18 bases spanning the gap. Germline values: CDR1 SGHNT, CDR2 YYREEE (reference sequence). The CDR3: CASRTGNPEGTQYF. CDR3 DNA: TGTGCCAGCAGAACCGGGAACCCAGAAGGTACGCAGTATTTT.

Written as DNA, the CDR3 is TGTGCCAGCAGCTCGGACTTGCTGGAGACCCAGTACTTC. Protein sequence: CASSSDLLETQYF. The chain recombines TRBV7-9 with TRBJ2-5, with D maybe TRBD2 (5 bases). V lost 4 bases, J lost 5 bases, and 11 bases lay in between. This CDR3 region has 13 residues. CDR1 is SEHNR, CDR2 FQNEAQ, per germline (reference sequence).

CDR3 DNA sequence: TGCGCCAGCAGCTTGGCCGTCGGGTCTGAAAAACTGTTTTTT. Encoded protein: CASSLAVGSEKLFF. This rearrangement joins TRBV5-1 to TRBJ1-4; no reliable D call. V lost 0 bases, J lost 7 bases, and 10 bases lay in between. Germline loops: CDR1 SGHRS, CDR2 YFSETQ. CDR3 length: 14 amino acids.

This chain joins TRBV13 and TRBJ2-1, with TRBD2 as a possible D gene (6 bases). Germline V CDR1 and CDR2: PRHDT, FYEKMQ (reference sequence). Trimming stripped 3 bases from V and 0 bases from J, with 6 bases between. The CDR3 length is 14 residues. The CDR3 sequence: CASSFGSSYNEQFF. CDR3 in DNA: TGTGCCAGCAGCTTCGGGAGCTCCTACAATGAGCAGTTCTTC.

As DNA, the CDR3 is TGTGCCATCAGTGAGTCGGCGGCTAGCGGGAGCACAACTTCCTACGAGCAGTACTTC. This codes for CAISESAASGSTTSYEQYF. The chain joins TRBV10-3 to TRBJ2-7; 10 bases map to TRBD2. The CDR3 totals 19 residues. Germline-derived CDR1 and CDR2 are ENHRY and SYGVKD. Unmatched junction bases numbered 12, after V lost 0 bases and J lost 1 base.

The chain employs TRBV3-1 (or the pseudogene TRBV3-2) and TRBJ2-1, with TRBD2 as a possible D gene (5 bases). CDR3 length equals 15 residues. V was trimmed by 8 bases and J by 0 bases, leaving 14 bases between them. CDR1 and CDR2 from the germline V gene are LGHDT and YNNKEL (reference sequence). The CDR3 region has the DNA TGTGCCAGCGCTCGGACTTTTAGCTCCTACAATGAGCAGTTCTTC. Protein product: CASARTFSSYNEQFF.

CDR3 nucleotide sequence: TGTGCCAGCAGCTTCGGGACTAGCACCGGGGAGCTGTTTTTT. Its protein product is CASSFGTSTGELFF. V and J are TRBV11-2 and TRBJ2-2, with TRBD2 matching 8 bases. Germline V gene sequence: CDR1 SGHAT, CDR2 FQNNGV. This CDR3 is 14 amino acids long. V shed 3 bases, J shed 4 bases, and the junction held 1 base outside the gene matches.

The chain couples TRBV7-2 to TRBJ1-6, with D uncertain. Trimming cost V 2 bases and J 5 bases, with 13 bases left between them. CDR3 length equals 16 residues. Germline CDR1 and CDR2: SGHTA and FQGNSA. The CDR3 bases are TGTGCCAGCAGCTTAACGTCTCCTAGGAATAATTCACCCCTCCACTTT. This gives the protein CASSLTSPRNNSPLHF.

A few counts support this clone. The V call is TRBV11-2, the J call TRBJ2-1; a possible D gene is TRBD2 (6 bases). CDR1 is SGHAT, CDR2 FQNNGV, per germline. V lost 5 bases and J lost 6, with 23 bases in between. CDR3 size: 17 residues. CDR3 DNA: TGTGCCAGCAGCCTGCGGGGCAGTTCTTCCCCTTTCAATGAGCAGTTCTTC. It translates to CASSLRGSSSPFNEQFF.

V is TRBV7-8 and J is TRBJ1-2, with 10 bases matching TRBD1. Germline V gene data show CDR1 as SGHVS and CDR2 as FQNEAQ. V shed 5 bases, J shed 1 base, and the junction held 4 bases outside the gene matches. The CDR3 loop spans 15 amino acids. The CDR3, as DNA: TGTGCCAGCAGCCGGGGGACAGGGGTTAACTATGGCTACACCTTC. This codes for CASSRGTGVNYGYTF.

The gene calls are TRBV11-2 and TRBJ1-4, with TRBD1 matching over 9 bases. The CDR3 sequence is 14 residues long. With 3 bases clipped from V and 7 bases from J, the junction kept 3 bases outside the gene matches. CDR1 SGHAT and CDR2 FQNNGV come from the germline V gene. This chain's CDR3 is CASSLGQGGEKLFF. CDR3 coding DNA: TGTGCCAGCAGCTTGGGACAGGGAGGTGAAAAACTGTTTTTT.

V and J are TRBV30 and TRBJ1-2; possible D gene TRBD1, 5 bases. Germline V gene lookup returns CDR1 GTSNPN and CDR2 SVGIG (reference sequence). The V gene lost 2 bases and the J gene lost 4 bases, with 11 bases spanning the gap. The CDR3 sequence is 13 residues long. The CDR3: CAWSKGAAYGYTF. CDR3 sequence (DNA): TGTGCCTGGAGTAAAGGGGCGGCCTATGGCTACACCTTC.

The CDR3 region has the DNA TGTGCCAGCAGCCCCGAGGGGGCTTACTACGAGCAGTACTTC. Its protein product is CASSPEGAYYEQYF. The chain employs TRBV3-1 (or the pseudogene TRBV3-2) and TRBJ2-7, with TRBD1 matching over 7 bases. CDR3 length: 14 residues. Per germline, CDR1 LGHDT and CDR2 YNNKEL (reference sequence). The V gene end was trimmed by 4 bases and the J gene end by 3 bases; junction bases not matched to a gene: 6.

This chain connects TRBV6-4 to TRBJ1-5; TRBD1 is a possible D gene (6 bases). Trimming removed 2 bases from V and 4 bases from J, with 15 bases in between. The CDR3 is 16 residues long. CDR1 and CDR2 (germline): MRHNA, SNTAGT. The CDR3 region is CASSDPEGHQNQPQHF. In DNA form, the CDR3 reads TGTGCCAGCAGTGACCCAGAGGGACACCAAAATCAGCCCCAGCATTTT.

The rearrangement links TRBV28 to TRBJ2-1, with 7 positions matching TRBD2. V lost 2 bases, J lost 0 bases, and 1 base stayed unmatched. Germline CDR1 and CDR2: MDHEN and SYDVKM. CDR3 length: 15 amino acids. CDR3 sequence: CASSLGGSSYNEQFF. CDR3 in DNA: TGTGCCAGCAGTTTAGGCGGGAGCTCCTACAATGAGCAGTTCTTC.

This clone was observed once. V is TRBV11-2 and J is TRBJ2-3, with D unresolved. Germline V CDR1 and CDR2: SGHAT, FQNNGV. V lost 4 bases, J lost 6 bases, and 8 bases lay in between. This CDR3 contains 12 residues. CDR3 nucleotide sequence: TGTGCCAGCAGCTCCCCCGCGGATACGCAGTATTTT. Translation gives CASSSPADTQYF. The full variable domain, in which reference TRBV11-2 and TRBJ2-3 provide the parts outside the CDR3, is EAGVAQSPRYKIIEKRQSVAFWCNPISGHATLYWYQQILGQGPKLLIQFQNNGVVDDSQLPKDRFSAERLKGVDSTLKIQPAKLEDSAVYLCASSSPADTQYFGPGTRLTVL.